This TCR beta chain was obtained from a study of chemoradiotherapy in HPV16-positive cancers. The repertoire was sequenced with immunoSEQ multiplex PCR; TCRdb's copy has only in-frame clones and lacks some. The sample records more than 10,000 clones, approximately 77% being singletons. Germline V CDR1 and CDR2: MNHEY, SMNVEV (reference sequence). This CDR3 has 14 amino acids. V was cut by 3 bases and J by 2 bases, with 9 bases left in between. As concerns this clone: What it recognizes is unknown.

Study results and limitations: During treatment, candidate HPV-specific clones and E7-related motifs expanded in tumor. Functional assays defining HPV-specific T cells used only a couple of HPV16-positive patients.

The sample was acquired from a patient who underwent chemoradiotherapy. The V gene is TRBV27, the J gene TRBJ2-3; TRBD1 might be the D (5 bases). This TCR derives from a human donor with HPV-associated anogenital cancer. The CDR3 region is CASSLGQNTDTQYF. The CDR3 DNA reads TGTGCCAGCAGTTTGGGGCAGAACACAGATACGCAGTATTTT.